This passage covers 21 T cell receptor beta chains from one sample sequenced in a study of blood T cell repertoires in COVID-19. Clones were sequenced by immunoSEQ multiplex PCR, and TCRdb holds only the in-frame ones, with some missing. The sample lists 200,000 to 300,000 clones, 86% occurring once. Sequencing was done on a sample of peripheral blood. The receptors stem from a young man with active or convalescent COVID-19.

In its sample, this clone was seen many times. V gene TRBV19 combines with J gene TRBJ2-7, with TRBD2 identical over 9 bases. Germline V gene lookup returns CDR1 LNHDA and CDR2 SQIVND (reference sequence). This CDR3 spans 15 amino acids. The V and J ends lost 3 bases and 6 bases, in that order; junction bases with no gene match: 9. CDR3 sequence (DNA): TGTGCCAGTAGTATGACTCCGGGACTAGCAATCGAGCAGTACTTC. Translated, it gives CASSMTPGLAIEQYF.

This chain links TRBV3-1 (or the pseudogene TRBV3-2) with TRBJ2-7, with D possibly matching TRBD2 (5 bases). Germline V CDR1 and CDR2: LGHDT, YNNKEL (reference sequence). Deletions cut 3 bases from V and 1 base from J, with 10 bases between. This CDR3 region has 14 residues. The CDR3 loop is CASSHPRDSYEQYF. The DNA for the CDR3 is TGTGCCAGCAGCCACCCTCGGGATTCCTACGAGCAGTACTTC.

V gene TRBV5-1 combines with J gene TRBJ2-3; maybe TRBD2 (6 bases). The CDR3 covers 17 residues. Between the trimmed V and J ends, which lost 0 bases and 4 bases, there was a span of 18 bases. Germline V gene lookup returns CDR1 SGHRS and CDR2 YFSETQ. CDR3 sequence reads: CASSLARDSLRPDTQYF. In nucleotides, the CDR3 is TGCGCCAGCAGCTTGGCCAGGGACTCTCTTCGTCCAGATACGCAGTATTTT.

The chain couples TRBV7-9 to TRBJ2-7, with TRBD1 matching over 10 bases. Germline V gene data show CDR1 as SEHNR and CDR2 as FQNEAQ (reference sequence). The CDR3 is made up of 14 amino acids. Trimming at V came to 6 bases and at J to 6 bases, leaving 8 bases not matched to a gene. The CDR3 bases are TGTGCCAGCAGTCCTCGGACAGGGGGAATCGAGCAGTACTTC. Protein product: CASSPRTGGIEQYF.

The chain recombines TRBV5-4 with TRBJ2-7; 7 nucleotides match TRBD1. V dropped 6 bases and J dropped 2; count of bases not matched to a gene: 8. This CDR3 region has 14 residues. Germline V lookup: CDR1 SGHNT, CDR2 YYREEE (reference sequence). The CDR3 loop is CASTLGQGAYEQYF. Written as DNA, the CDR3 is TGTGCCAGCACCCTCGGGCAGGGGGCCTACGAGCAGTACTTC. The whole variable domain, filled in from reference TRBV5-4 and TRBJ2-7, reads ETGVTQSPTHLIKTRGQQVTLRCSSQSGHNTVSWYQQALGQGPQFIFQYYREEENGRGNFPPRFSGLQFPNYSSELNVNALELDDSALYLCASTLGQGAYEQYFGPGTRLTVT.

This sequence joins TRBV11-1 and TRBJ1-2, with 7 bases lining up with TRBD1. The V segment lost 5 bases and the J segment 4 bases; nucleotides outside the gene matches: 4. The CDR3 has 13 amino acids. Germline CDR1 and CDR2: SGHAT and FQDESV (reference sequence). CDR3 bases: TGTGCCAGCAGCGCCCAGGGGGGCTATGGCTACACCTTC. Protein sequence: CASSAQGGYGYTF.

The chain couples TRBV2 to TRBJ1-4; D is undetermined. The CDR3 runs 15 residues. Deletions cut 2 bases from V and 8 bases from J, with 15 bases between. Per germline, CDR1 SNHLY and CDR2 FYNNEI. The CDR3 DNA is TGTGCCAGCAGTGAACGTCTTACCCGGGGAGAAAAACTGTTTTTT. Translation: CASSERLTRGEKLFF.

This chain links TRBV27 with TRBJ2-5; D gene ambiguous. Per germline, CDR1 MNHEY and CDR2 SMNVEV (reference sequence). This CDR3 is 13 amino acids long. The ends were cut back, 3 bases at V and 1 base at J, with 6 bases in the middle. The CDR3 is CASSFRSQETQYF. Written as DNA, the CDR3 is TGTGCCAGCAGTTTTCGTAGCCAAGAGACCCAGTACTTC.

The genes are TRBV19 and TRBJ2-1; 9 nucleotides line up with TRBD1. Looked up from germline, CDR1 is LNHDA and CDR2 is SQIVND (reference sequence). With 2 bases clipped from V and 5 bases from J, the junction kept 4 bases outside the gene matches. The length of the CDR3 is 15 residues. The CDR3 coding sequence is TGTGCCAGTAGTATACCGGGACAGGGTAACAATGAGCAGTTCTTC. As protein: CASSIPGQGNNEQFF.

The chain combines TRBV7-3 with TRBJ2-1; TRBD2 aligns across 8 bases. The CDR3 is 15 residues long. The J segment lost 6 bases and the V segment lost 3 bases, leaving 7 bases of the junction unmatched. The germline gives CDR1 SGHTA, CDR2 FQGTGA. The CDR3 loop is CASSFLGTSVNEQFF. The DNA for the CDR3 is TGTGCCAGCAGCTTTCTCGGGACTAGTGTCAATGAGCAGTTCTTC.

This chain uses TRBV30 with TRBJ2-6; TRBD1 matches 9 bases. Germline V gene data show CDR1 as GTSNPN and CDR2 as SVGIG (reference sequence). After removal of 8 bases from V and 2 bases from J, the junction contained 4 bases not matched to a gene. The CDR3 sequence is 14 residues long. The CDR3 bases are TGTGCCAGGGGACAGGGTACTGGGGCCAACGTCCTGACTTTC. It encodes CARGQGTGANVLTF. Using reference TRBV30 and TRBJ2-6 for the parts outside the CDR3, the full variable domain is SQTIHQWPATLVQPVGSPLSLECTVEGTSNPNLYWYRQAAGRGLQLLFYSVGIGQISSEVPQNLSASRPQDRQFILSSKKLLLSDSGFYLCARGQGTGANVLTFGAGSRLTVL.

This chain links TRBV15 with TRBJ1-1; tentative D call: TRBD1 (6 bases). The CDR3 spans 15 residues. V was cut by 3 bases and J by 9 bases, with 20 bases left in between. The V gene's germline CDR1 is LNHNV and CDR2 YYDKDF (reference sequence). The CDR3 DNA reads as TGTGCCACCAGCAGGGGGGGGACACCCAGAGAGAAAGCTTTCTTT. The encoded protein is CATSRGGTPREKAFF. Full variable domain (rest looked up from reference TRBV15 and TRBJ1-1): DAMVIQNPRYQVTQFGKPVTLSCSQTLNHNVMYWYQQKSSQAPKLLFHYYDKDFNNEADTPDNFQSRRPNTSFCFLDIRSPGLGDTAMYLCATSRGGTPREKAFFGQGTRLTVV.

V is TRBV28 and J is TRBJ2-5, with 10 bases matching TRBD2. The CDR3 spans 14 residues. The germline gives CDR1 MDHEN, CDR2 SYDVKM. V was pared by 6 bases and J by 2 bases, with 3 bases of the junction left unmatched. CDR3 sequence (DNA): TGTGCCAGCAGCCGGACTAGCGGACAAGAGACCCAGTACTTC. Amino acid sequence: CASSRTSGQETQYF.

The rearrangement uses TRBV18 and TRBJ1-1, with 9 bases fitting TRBD1. The trim removed 1 base at V and 4 bases at J, leaving 7 bases unmatched. The CDR3 is 16 amino acids. Germline V lookup: CDR1 KGHSH, CDR2 LQKENI. The CDR3 here is CASSPRITGGGTEAFF. Written as DNA, the CDR3 is TGTGCCAGCTCACCACGGATCACAGGGGGCGGCACTGAAGCTTTCTTT.

The V and J genes are TRBV7-3 and TRBJ1-6; no definite D call. The CDR3 is 14 amino acids. CDR1 and CDR2 (germline): SGHTA, FQGTGA. The V and J ends lost 8 bases and 6 bases respectively, with 14 bases between them. The CDR3 loop reads CASGPGVGNSPLHF. The DNA of the CDR3 is TGTGCCAGCGGCCCCGGGGTCGGTAATTCACCCCTCCACTTT. Full variable domain (missing parts from reference TRBV7-3 and TRBJ1-6): GAGVSQTPSNKVTEKGKYVELRCDPISGHTALYWYRQSLGQGPEFLIYFQGTGAADDSGLPNDRFFAVRPEGSVSTLKIQRTERGDSAVYLCASGPGVGNSPLHFGNGTRLTVT.

This sequence joins TRBV5-5 and TRBJ2-7, with TRBD1 identical over 7 bases. The V segment lost 0 bases and the J segment 3 bases; nucleotides outside the gene matches: 9. CDR3 length equals 16 residues. Germline-derived CDR1 and CDR2 are SGHKS and YYEKEE (reference sequence). In nucleotides, the CDR3 is TGTGCCAGCAGCTTGGGGCAGGGGGTGTCCATCTACGAGCAGTACTTC. Residues: CASSLGQGVSIYEQYF.

The rearrangement links TRBV7-9 to TRBJ1-1; 7 positions match TRBD1. Unmatched junction bases numbered 5, after V lost 5 bases and J lost 5 bases. This CDR3 has 13 residues. Germline lookup yields CDR1 SEHNR and CDR2 FQNEAQ (reference sequence). The CDR3 coding sequence is TGTGCCAGCAGCCTGGGACAGCGGACTGAAGCTTTCTTT. Protein sequence: CASSLGQRTEAFF.

The gene calls are TRBV11-2 and TRBJ2-3, with TRBD2 matching 8 bases. J lost 2 bases, V lost 5 bases, and 12 bases had no gene match. The CDR3 runs to 17 residues. Germline V gives CDR1 SGHAT, CDR2 FQNNGV. The CDR3 bases are TGTGCCAGCAGCCCGTCCCGGGGGGGCTATACCACAGATACGCAGTATTTT. This encodes CASSPSRGGYTTDTQYF.

The chain employs TRBV18 and TRBJ2-7, with D maybe TRBD1 (5 bases). This CDR3 has 17 amino acids. Germline-derived CDR1 and CDR2 are KGHSH and LQKENI. With 5 bases removed from V and 5 bases from J, the gap between germline ends came to 25 bases. Here the CDR3 DNA reads TGTGCCAGCTCATCGCCCGGGCAGTCCAGGGTAAGAGACGAGCAGTACTTC. It is translated as CASSSPGQSRVRDEQYF.

The chain recombines TRBV6-5 with TRBJ1-6; TRBD1 agrees at 8 bases. Losses at the gene ends were 8 bases for V and 6 bases for J; bases not matched to a gene: 6. The CDR3 loop spans 14 amino acids. Germline lookup yields CDR1 MNHEY and CDR2 SVGAGI. CDR3 sequence: CASRGGQGNSPLHF. The CDR3 DNA is TGTGCCAGCCGAGGAGGACAGGGTAATTCACCCCTCCACTTT.

The V and J genes are TRBV10-3 and TRBJ1-2; a possible D gene is TRBD1 (5 bases). Germline CDR1 reads ENHRY; CDR2 reads SYGVKD. The length of the CDR3 is 14 residues. V was clipped by 6 bases and J by 7 bases, with 18 bases between them. Here the CDR3 DNA reads TGTGCCATCAGGGAAAACCGGGACTCCGGTGGCTACACCTTC. Residues: CAIRENRDSGGYTF.